These 8 T cell receptor beta chains share one sample of origin, sequenced in a study of OX40 agonist ivuxolimab in advanced cancers. Sequencing was performed with immunoSEQ multiplex PCR; in TCRdb, only in-frame clones are kept and a portion is missing. The data show tens of thousands of clones, with more than 75% seen just once and 8.5% to 10% held by the top ten. Material: CD4+ or CD8+ T cells sorted from blood, obtained in a trial of the OX40 agonist ivuxolimab. Source of these receptors: an adult with an advanced solid tumor such as melanoma, head and neck, liver or kidney cancer.

A few counts support this clone. This chain joins TRBV10-2 and TRBJ1-1; 7 nucleotides match TRBD1. Unmatched junction bases numbered 6, after V lost 3 bases and J lost 2 bases. The CDR3 contains 15 residues. Germline lookup yields CDR1 WSHSY and CDR2 SAAADI. The CDR3 here is CASSDLTGINTEAFF. CDR3 nucleotide sequence: TGCGCCAGCAGTGACCTGACAGGGATAAACACTGAAGCTTTCTTT.

This chain connects TRBV19 to TRBJ1-2, with D unclear. The CDR3 has 13 amino acids. Germline V gene sequence: CDR1 LNHDA, CDR2 SQIVND (reference sequence). Deletions cut 6 bases from V and 0 bases from J, with 8 bases between. The CDR3, as DNA: TGTGCCAGTAGACCGCAAGCTAACTATGGCTACACCTTC. Translated: CASRPQANYGYTF.

The V call is TRBV6-5, the J call TRBJ2-7; possibly TRBD1 for D (6 bases). Per the germline V gene, CDR1 is MNHEY and CDR2 is SVGAGI. The CDR3 loop spans 13 amino acids. V shed 4 bases and J shed 4 bases, with 11 bases lying between them. The DNA for the CDR3 is TGTGCCAGCAGTTTAGGGACACCATACGAGCAGTACTTC. Amino acids: CASSLGTPYEQYF.

V and J are TRBV2 and TRBJ2-7, with 9 bases identical to TRBD1. V lost 6 bases to trimming and J lost 3 bases; unmatched junction nucleotides: 9. The CDR3 sequence is 15 residues long. Germline CDR1 reads SNHLY; CDR2 reads FYNNEI. The CDR3 reads CASSPTGQGDYEQYF. The DNA for the CDR3 is TGTGCCAGCAGCCCTACGGGACAGGGTGACTACGAGCAGTACTTC. Full variable domain (outside the CDR3, taken from reference TRBV2 and TRBJ2-7): EPEVTQTPSHQVTQMGQEVILRCVPISNHLYFYWYRQILGQKVEFLVSFYNNEISEKSEIFDDQFSVERPDGSNFTLKIRSTKLEDSAMYFCASSPTGQGDYEQYFGPGTRLTVT.

The chain links TRBV7-2 to TRBJ2-1, with 8 bases matching TRBD2. The CDR3 sequence is 16 residues long. Trimming took 5 bases from V and 5 from J; bases not matched to a gene: 11. The germline gives CDR1 SGHTA, CDR2 FQGNSA. CDR3 protein: CASSISGAYNNNEQFF. In DNA form, the CDR3 reads TGTGCCAGCAGCATTAGCGGGGCCTACAACAACAATGAGCAGTTCTTC.

V gene TRBV7-2 combines with J gene TRBJ2-5; 7 bases map to TRBD1. Trimming at V came to 3 bases and at J to 3 bases, leaving 1 base not matched to a gene. The CDR3 consists of 13 residues. Germline CDR1 and CDR2: SGHTA and FQGNSA. CDR3 nucleotide sequence: TGTGCCAGCAGCTTCGGGACAGAAGAGACCCAGTACTTC. This gives the protein CASSFGTEETQYF.

This clone was counted once. The chain is built from TRBV5-4 and TRBJ2-5; 8 nucleotides align to TRBD2. CDR3 length: 13 residues. With 4 bases clipped from V and 6 bases from J, the junction kept 5 bases outside the gene matches. The germline V gene encodes CDR1 SGHNT and CDR2 YYREEE (reference sequence). CDR3: CASSNGGAKTQYF. For the CDR3, the DNA is TGTGCCAGCAGCAACGGGGGGGCGAAGACCCAGTACTTC.

In this sample, this clone turned up once. This chain uses TRBV18 with TRBJ1-1; perhaps TRBD1 as D (6 bases). This CDR3 contains 14 residues. The V gene lost 3 bases and the J gene lost 4 bases, with 12 bases spanning the gap. Per germline, CDR1 KGHSH and CDR2 LQKENI. The CDR3 DNA reads TGTGCCAGCTCACCCATGGAGGGGGGCACTGAAGCTTTCTTT. Protein product: CASSPMEGGTEAFF.